A selection of T cell receptor beta chains follows, all from one sample in a study of cytomegalovirus exposure and HLA in healthy donors. Clones were read by immunoSEQ multiplex PCR, and TCRdb kept only the in-frame ones, dropping some. The table lists some 150,000 clones, 89% of them singletons. The specimen was PBMCs. Every receptor here comes from a woman between 18 and 30 years old in good health and CMV-seropositive. Each CDR3 is given with its conserved first and last residue. A D gene is named only where the DNA matches it firmly. Only part of the rows carry a size: once, few, many, or a class if the clone is expanded.

d_call: TRBD1; clone_size: .; v_call: TRBV5-5; j_call: TRBJ1-4; cdr3_aa: CASSFLAGTGNEKLFF; cdr3_nt: TGTGCCAGCAGCTTTTTAGCCGGGACAGGGAATGAAAAACTGTTTTTT
d_call: TRBD2; clone_size: .; v_call: TRBV6-6; j_call: TRBJ2-5; cdr3_aa: CASSYPTSGGIKTQYF; cdr3_nt: TGTGCCAGCAGTTATCCGACTAGCGGGGGGATAAAGACCCAGTACTTC
d_call: .; clone_size: .; v_call: TRBV30; j_call: TRBJ1-3; cdr3_aa: CAWSFGNTIYF; cdr3_nt: TGTGCCTGGAGCTTTGGAAACACCATATATTTT
d_call: .; clone_size: .; v_call: TRBV19; j_call: TRBJ1-1; cdr3_aa: CASRAGRSNTEAFF; cdr3_nt: TGTGCCAGTAGAGCAGGGCGATCAAACACTGAAGCTTTCTTT
d_call: .; clone_size: .; v_call: TRBV9; j_call: TRBJ1-2; cdr3_aa: CASSVRDSLYGYTF; cdr3_nt: TGTGCCAGCAGCGTCAGGGATTCCCTCTATGGCTACACCTTC
d_call: .; clone_size: .; v_call: TRBV5-5; j_call: TRBJ2-3; cdr3_aa: CASSPLPADTQYF; cdr3_nt: TGTGCCAGCAGCCCGCTCCCGGCAGATACGCAGTATTTT
d_call: .; clone_size: .; v_call: TRBV5-1; j_call: TRBJ1-5; cdr3_aa: CASSLGTRDNQPQHF; cdr3_nt: TGCGCCAGCAGCTTGGGGACACGAGATAATCAGCCCCAGCATTTT
d_call: .; clone_size: .; v_call: TRBV5-1; j_call: TRBJ2-1; cdr3_aa: CASSKTHYNEQFF; cdr3_nt: TGCGCCAGCAGTAAGACACACTACAATGAGCAGTTCTTC
d_call: .; clone_size: few; v_call: TRBV15; j_call: TRBJ1-1; cdr3_aa: CALGGNTEAFF; cdr3_nt: TGTGCCTTGGGGGGGAACACTGAAGCTTTCTTT
d_call: .; clone_size: few; v_call: TRBV28; j_call: TRBJ1-2; cdr3_aa: CASSSSSPLGYGYTF; cdr3_nt: TGTGCCAGCAGCTCTTCCAGCCCCCTAGGCTATGGCTACACCTTC
d_call: TRBD1; clone_size: .; v_call: TRBV4-2; j_call: TRBJ1-2; cdr3_aa: CASSQIQGGAYGYTF; cdr3_nt: TGTGCCAGCAGCCAAATCCAGGGGGGTGCCTATGGCTACACCTTC
d_call: .; clone_size: once; v_call: TRBV2; j_call: TRBJ2-7; cdr3_aa: CASSGTKSGYEQYF; cdr3_nt: TGTGCCAGCAGCGGGACAAAATCCGGATACGAGCAGTACTTC
d_call: TRBD2; clone_size: .; v_call: TRBV7-8; j_call: TRBJ2-5; cdr3_aa: CASSWGLARETQYF; cdr3_nt: TGTGCCAGCAGCTGGGGACTAGCCAGAGAGACCCAGTACTTC
d_call: TRBD1; clone_size: .; v_call: TRBV18; j_call: TRBJ1-2; cdr3_aa: CASSPQTGEFDGYTF; cdr3_nt: TGTGCCAGCTCACCACAGACAGGGGAGTTCGATGGCTACACCTTC
d_call: TRBD1; clone_size: .; v_call: TRBV11-3; j_call: TRBJ2-7; cdr3_aa: CASSLTGGNEQYF; cdr3_nt: TGTGCCAGCAGCTTAACAGGGGGAAACGAGCAGTACTTC
d_call: .; clone_size: .; v_call: TRBV5-6; j_call: TRBJ1-2; cdr3_aa: CASSAARGAAGYTF; cdr3_nt: TGTGCCAGCAGCGCAGCACGGGGGGCGGCCGGCTACACCTTC
d_call: TRBD2; clone_size: .; v_call: TRBV7-3; j_call: TRBJ2-7; cdr3_aa: CASSLSGGYSYEQYF; cdr3_nt: TGTGCCAGCAGCCTTAGCGGGGGGTACTCCTACGAGCAGTACTTC
d_call: .; clone_size: once; v_call: TRBV6-6; j_call: TRBJ1-3; cdr3_aa: CASSNGRAGNTIYF; cdr3_nt: TGTGCCAGCAGTAACGGGAGGGCGGGCAACACCATATATTTT
d_call: TRBD1; clone_size: .; v_call: TRBV5-1; j_call: TRBJ1-1; cdr3_aa: CASSLDRGMNTEAFF; cdr3_nt: TGCGCCAGCAGCTTGGACAGGGGAATGAACACTGAAGCTTTCTTT
d_call: TRBD1; clone_size: .; v_call: TRBV18; j_call: TRBJ1-1; cdr3_aa: CASSPQGVLNTEAFF; cdr3_nt: TGTGCCAGCTCACCGCAGGGGGTCTTGAACACTGAAGCTTTCTTT
d_call: TRBD2; clone_size: once; v_call: TRBV7-9; j_call: TRBJ2-1; cdr3_aa: CASSLSGGTTYNEQFF; cdr3_nt: TGTGCCAGCAGCTTAAGCGGGGGGACAACCTACAATGAGCAGTTCTTC
d_call: TRBD1; clone_size: once; v_call: TRBV11-2; j_call: TRBJ1-4; cdr3_aa: CASNVVQGAPGEKLFF; cdr3_nt: TGTGCCAGCAACGTGGTACAGGGGGCGCCCGGTGAAAAACTGTTTTTT
d_call: TRBD1; clone_size: .; v_call: TRBV6-4; j_call: TRBJ1-2; cdr3_aa: CASRETGGGYGYTF; cdr3_nt: TGTGCCAGCAGAGAGACAGGGGGCGGCTATGGCTACACCTTC